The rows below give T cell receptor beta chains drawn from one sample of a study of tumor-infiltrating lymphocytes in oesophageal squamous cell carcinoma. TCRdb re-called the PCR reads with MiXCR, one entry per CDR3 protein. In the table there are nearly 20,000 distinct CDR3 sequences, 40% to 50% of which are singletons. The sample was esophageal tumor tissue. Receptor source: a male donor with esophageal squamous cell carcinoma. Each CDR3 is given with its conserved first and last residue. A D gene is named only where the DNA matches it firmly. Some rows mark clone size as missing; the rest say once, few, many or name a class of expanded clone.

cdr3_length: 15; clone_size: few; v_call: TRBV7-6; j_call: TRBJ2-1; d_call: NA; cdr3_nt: TGTGCCAGCAGCTCGGGCAGGCTGGATGGGGATGAGCAGTTCTTC; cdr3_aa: CASSSGRLDGDEQFF
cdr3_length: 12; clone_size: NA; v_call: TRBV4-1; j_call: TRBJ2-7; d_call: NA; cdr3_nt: TGCGCCAGCAGCCAAACTCAGGCCGAGCAGTACTTC; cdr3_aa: CASSQTQAEQYF
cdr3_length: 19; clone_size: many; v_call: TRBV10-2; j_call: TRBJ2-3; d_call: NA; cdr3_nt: TGCGCCAGCAGCAGGACTTCAGAATTTCTCCAGCGTGTTTCAGATACGCAGTATTTT; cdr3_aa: CASSRTSEFLQRVSDTQYF
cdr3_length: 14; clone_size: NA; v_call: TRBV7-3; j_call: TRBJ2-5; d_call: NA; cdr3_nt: TGTGCCAGCAGCTTCAGCGGTAACCAAGAGACCCAGTACTTC; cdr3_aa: CASSFSGNQETQYF
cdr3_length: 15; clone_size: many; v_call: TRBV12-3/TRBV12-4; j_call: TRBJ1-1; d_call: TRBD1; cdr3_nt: TGTGCCAGCAGTCTCCGGACAGGCGGGGACACTGAAGCTTTCTTT; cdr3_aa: CASSLRTGGDTEAFF
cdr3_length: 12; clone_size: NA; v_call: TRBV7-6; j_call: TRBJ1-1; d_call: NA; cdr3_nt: TGTGCCAGCAGCTTAGACTCAGGAAGGGCTTTCTTT; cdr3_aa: CASSLDSGRAFF
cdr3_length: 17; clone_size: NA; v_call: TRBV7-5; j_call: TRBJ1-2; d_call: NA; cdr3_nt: NA; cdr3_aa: CISVPEPRTPREYGYTF
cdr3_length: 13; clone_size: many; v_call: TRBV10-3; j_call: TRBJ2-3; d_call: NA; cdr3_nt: TGTGCCATCAGTGAGTCGGGGTCAGATACGCAGTATTTT; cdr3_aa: CAISESGSDTQYF
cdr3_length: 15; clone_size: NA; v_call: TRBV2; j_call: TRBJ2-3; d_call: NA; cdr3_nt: TGTGCCAGCAGTGGAGCGGAGAGGAGCACAGATACGCAGTATTTT; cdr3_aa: CASSGAERSTDTQYF
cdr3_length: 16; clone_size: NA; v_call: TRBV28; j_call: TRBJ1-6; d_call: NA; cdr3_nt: TGTGCCAGCAGTTCACCCTCTCGGCCAAGGGACTCACCCCTCCACTTT; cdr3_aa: CASSSPSRPRDSPLHF
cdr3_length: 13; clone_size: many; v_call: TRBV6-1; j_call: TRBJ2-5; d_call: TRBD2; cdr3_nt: TGTGCCAGCAGGTCGGGGGGGGGAGAGACCCAGTACTTC; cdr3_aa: CASRSGGGETQYF
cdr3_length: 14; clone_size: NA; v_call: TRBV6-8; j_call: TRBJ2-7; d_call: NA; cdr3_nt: TGTGCCAGCAGCGGAGAGGGACCCTCCTACGAGCAGTACTTC; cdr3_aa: CASSGEGPSYEQYF
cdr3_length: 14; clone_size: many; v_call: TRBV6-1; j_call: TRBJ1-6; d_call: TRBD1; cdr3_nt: TGTGCCAGCAGTCGGGACAGGGCGGATTCACCCCTCCACTTT; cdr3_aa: CASSRDRADSPLHF
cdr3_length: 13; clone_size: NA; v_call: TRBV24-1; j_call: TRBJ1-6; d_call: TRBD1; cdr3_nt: TGTGCCACCAGCCGGACAGGTCAGAAGACCCAGTACTTT; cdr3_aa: CATSRTGQKTQYF
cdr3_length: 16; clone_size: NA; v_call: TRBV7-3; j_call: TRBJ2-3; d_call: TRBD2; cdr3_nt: TGTGCCAGCAGCTCCCGATTAGCGGGACACACAGATACGCAGTATTTT; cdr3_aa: CASSSRLAGHTDTQYF
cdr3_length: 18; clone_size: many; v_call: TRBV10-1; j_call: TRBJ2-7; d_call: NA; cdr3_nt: TGCGCCAGCAGTGAGTCGCCCCCTTGGCTGGGGGATCCCTACGAGCAGTACTTC; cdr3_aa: CASSESPPWLGDPYEQYF
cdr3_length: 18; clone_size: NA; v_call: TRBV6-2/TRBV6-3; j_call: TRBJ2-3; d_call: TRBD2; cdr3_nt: TGTGCCAGCAGTTACTGGGCTAGCGGGAGGAGGAGCACAGATACGCAGTATTTT; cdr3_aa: CASSYWASGRRSTDTQYF
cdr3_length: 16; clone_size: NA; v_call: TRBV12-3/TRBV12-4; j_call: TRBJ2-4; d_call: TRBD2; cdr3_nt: TGTGCCAGCAGCGTCGGACTAGCGGAGGGGGGAAACATTCAGTACTTC; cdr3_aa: CASSVGLAEGGNIQYF
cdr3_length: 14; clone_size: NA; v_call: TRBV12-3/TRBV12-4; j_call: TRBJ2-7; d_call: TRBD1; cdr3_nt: TGTGCCAGCAGCTCCGGGACAGTCTCCTACGAGCAGTACTTC; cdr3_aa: CASSSGTVSYEQYF
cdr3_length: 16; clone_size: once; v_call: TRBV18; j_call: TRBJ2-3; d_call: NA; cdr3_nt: TGTGCCAGCTCACCACTGGCAGCGGGTGACACAGATACGCAGTATTTT; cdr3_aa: CASSPLAAGDTDTQYF
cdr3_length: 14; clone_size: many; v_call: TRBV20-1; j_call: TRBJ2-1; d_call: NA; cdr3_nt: TGCAGTGCTAGTCGCAGGGATTTCTACAATGAGCAGTTCTTC; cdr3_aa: CSASRRDFYNEQFF
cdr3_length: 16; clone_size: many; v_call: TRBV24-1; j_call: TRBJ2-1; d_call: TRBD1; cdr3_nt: TGTGCCACCAGTAGAACCGGGACAGGGATAAACAATGAGCAGTTCTTC; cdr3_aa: CATSRTGTGINNEQFF
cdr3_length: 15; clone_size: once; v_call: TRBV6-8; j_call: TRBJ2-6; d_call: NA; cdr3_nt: NA; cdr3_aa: CASRLTVNYGYTFGF
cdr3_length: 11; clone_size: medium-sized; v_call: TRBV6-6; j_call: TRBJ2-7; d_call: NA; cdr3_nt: TGTGCCAGCAGTTACAGGGGCGAGCAGTACTTC; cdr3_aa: CASSYRGEQYF
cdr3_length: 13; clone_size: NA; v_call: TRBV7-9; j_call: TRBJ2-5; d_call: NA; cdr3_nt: TGTGCCAGCAGAACCCCAGGGCACGAGACCCAGTACTTC; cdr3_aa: CASRTPGHETQYF
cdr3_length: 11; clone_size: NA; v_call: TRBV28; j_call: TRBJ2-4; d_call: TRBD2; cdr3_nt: TGTGCCAGCAGTACCCGGGGGAGGGAGTTCTTC; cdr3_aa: CASSTRGREFF
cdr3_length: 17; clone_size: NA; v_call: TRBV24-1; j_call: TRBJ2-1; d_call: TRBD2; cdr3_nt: TGTGCCACCAGTGACACTCCTAGCGGGGGTCCCTACAATGAGCAGTTCTTC; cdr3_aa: CATSDTPSGGPYNEQFF
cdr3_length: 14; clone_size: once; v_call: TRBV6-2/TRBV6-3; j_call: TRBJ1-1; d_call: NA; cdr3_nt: TGTGCCAGCAGTGGAGGTAACGGATTCTCTGAAGCTTTCTTT; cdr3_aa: CASSGGNGFSEAFF
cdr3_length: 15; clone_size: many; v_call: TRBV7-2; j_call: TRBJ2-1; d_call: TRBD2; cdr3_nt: TGTGCCAGCAGCACCCGGACTAGCGGGTACAATGAGCAGTTCTTC; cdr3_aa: CASSTRTSGYNEQFF
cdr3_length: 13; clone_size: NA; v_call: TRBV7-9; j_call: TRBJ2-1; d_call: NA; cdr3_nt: TGTGCCAGCAGCTTAGTTGCGGCCAATGAGCAGTTCTTC; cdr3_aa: CASSLVAANEQFF
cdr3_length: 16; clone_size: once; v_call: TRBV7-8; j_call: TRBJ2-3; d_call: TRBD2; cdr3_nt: TGTGCCAGCAGCTTGCCCGGGGGGGCATTCGGAGATACGCAGTATTTT; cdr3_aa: CASSLPGGAFGDTQYF
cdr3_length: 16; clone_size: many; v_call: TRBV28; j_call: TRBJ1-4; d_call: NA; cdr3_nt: TGTGCCAGCAGCCAGCTTGACTGGGGGGGCGGTGAAAAACTGTTTTTT; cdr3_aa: CASSQLDWGGGEKLFF
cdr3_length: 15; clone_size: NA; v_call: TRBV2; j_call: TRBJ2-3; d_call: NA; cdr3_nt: TGTGCCAGCAGTGAAAGGGACTTACACACAGATACGCAGTATTTT; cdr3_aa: CASSERDLHTDTQYF
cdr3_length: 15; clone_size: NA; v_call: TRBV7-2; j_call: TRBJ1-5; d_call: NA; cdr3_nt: TGTGCCAGCAGCTTACGCCGGGGCGTTAATCAGCCCCAGCATTTT; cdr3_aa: CASSLRRGVNQPQHF
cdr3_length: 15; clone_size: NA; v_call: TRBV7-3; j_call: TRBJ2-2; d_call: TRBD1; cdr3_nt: TGTGCCAGCAGCTTAACACAGGGGGCATCCGGGGAGCTGTTTTTT; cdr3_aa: CASSLTQGASGELFF
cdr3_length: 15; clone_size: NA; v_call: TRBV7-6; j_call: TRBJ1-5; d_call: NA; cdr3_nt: TGTGCCAGCAGCTTAGGAAGAGGGGGCAATCAGCCCCAGCATTTT; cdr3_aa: CASSLGRGGNQPQHF
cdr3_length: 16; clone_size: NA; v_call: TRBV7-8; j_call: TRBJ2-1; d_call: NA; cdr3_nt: TGTGCCAGCAGCTTAGCGGGCGGAGTGCGGCACAATGAGCAGTTCTTC; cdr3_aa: CASSLAGGVRHNEQFF
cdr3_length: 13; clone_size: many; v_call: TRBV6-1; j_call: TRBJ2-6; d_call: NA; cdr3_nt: TGTGCCAGCACCGCTTCCGGGGCCAACGTCCTGACTTTC; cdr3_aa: CASTASGANVLTF
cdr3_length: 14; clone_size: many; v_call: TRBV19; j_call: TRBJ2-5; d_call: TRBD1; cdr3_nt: TGTGCCAGTAGTGCACACAGGGGTCGGGAGACCCAGTACTTC; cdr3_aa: CASSAHRGRETQYF
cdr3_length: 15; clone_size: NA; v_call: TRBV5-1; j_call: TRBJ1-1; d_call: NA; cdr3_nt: TGCGCCAGCAGCTTGGGGGGGGCCCGGAACACTGAAGCTTTCTTT; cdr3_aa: CASSLGGARNTEAFF
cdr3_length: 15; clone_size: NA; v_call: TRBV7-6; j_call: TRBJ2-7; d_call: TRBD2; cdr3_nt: TGTGCCAGCAGCTTATTCGCGGGAGGGGCTGGCGAGCAGTACTTC; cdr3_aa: CASSLFAGGAGEQYF
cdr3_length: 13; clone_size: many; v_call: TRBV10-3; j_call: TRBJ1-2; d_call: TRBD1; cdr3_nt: TGTGCCGTAGGGACAGGGGCCAACTATGGCTACACCTTC; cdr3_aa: CAVGTGANYGYTF
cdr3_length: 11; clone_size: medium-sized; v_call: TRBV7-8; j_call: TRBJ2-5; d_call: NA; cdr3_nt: TGTGCCAGCAGCGGGTATGAGACCCAGTACTTC; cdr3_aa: CASSGYETQYF
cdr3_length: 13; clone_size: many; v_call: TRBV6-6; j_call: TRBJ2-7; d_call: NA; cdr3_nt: TGTGCCAGCAGTTACGGCAGGGCATACGAGCAGTACTTC; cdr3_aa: CASSYGRAYEQYF
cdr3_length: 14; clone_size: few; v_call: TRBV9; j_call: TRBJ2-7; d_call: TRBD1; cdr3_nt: TGTGCCAGCAGCGGTGGGACAGGGAGGTACGAGCAGTACTTC; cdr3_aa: CASSGGTGRYEQYF
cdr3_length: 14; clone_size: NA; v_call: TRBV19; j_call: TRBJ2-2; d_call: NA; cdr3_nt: TGTGCCTCCAGGGGTAGTAAGGACACCGGGGAGCTGTTTTTT; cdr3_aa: CASRGSKDTGELFF
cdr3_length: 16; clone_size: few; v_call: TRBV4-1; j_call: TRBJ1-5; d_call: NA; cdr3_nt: TGCGCCAGCAGCCAAGATGGGCAGGTTAGCAATCAGCCCCAGCATTTT; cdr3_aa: CASSQDGQVSNQPQHF
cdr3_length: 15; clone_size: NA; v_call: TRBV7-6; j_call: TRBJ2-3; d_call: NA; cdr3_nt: TGTGCCAGCAGCCAGTGGCTAGGCCAGGGGGATACGCAGTATTTT; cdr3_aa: CASSQWLGQGDTQYF
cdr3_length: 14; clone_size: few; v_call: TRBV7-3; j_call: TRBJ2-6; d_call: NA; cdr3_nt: TGTGCCAGCAGCTTAATGCCCGGGGCCAACGTCCTGACTTTC; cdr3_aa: CASSLMPGANVLTF
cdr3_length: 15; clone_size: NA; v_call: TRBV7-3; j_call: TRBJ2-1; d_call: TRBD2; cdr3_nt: TGTGCCAGCAGCATACTAGCGGGGGGGCCCAATGAGCAGTTCTTC; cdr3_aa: CASSILAGGPNEQFF